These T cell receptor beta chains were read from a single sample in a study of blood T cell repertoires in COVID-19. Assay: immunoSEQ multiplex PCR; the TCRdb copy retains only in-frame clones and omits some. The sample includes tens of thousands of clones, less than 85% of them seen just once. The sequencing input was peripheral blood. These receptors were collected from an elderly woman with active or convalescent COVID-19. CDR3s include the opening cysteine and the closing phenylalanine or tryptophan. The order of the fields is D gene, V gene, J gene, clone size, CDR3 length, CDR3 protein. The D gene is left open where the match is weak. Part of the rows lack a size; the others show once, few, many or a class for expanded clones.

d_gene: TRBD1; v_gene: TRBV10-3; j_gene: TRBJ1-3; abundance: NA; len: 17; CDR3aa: CAISTYSGQLAGNTIYF
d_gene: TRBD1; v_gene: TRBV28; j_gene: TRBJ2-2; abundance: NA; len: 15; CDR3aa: CASWTGKRTRGELFF
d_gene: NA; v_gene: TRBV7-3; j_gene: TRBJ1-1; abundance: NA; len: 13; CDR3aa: CASSLIRNTEAFF
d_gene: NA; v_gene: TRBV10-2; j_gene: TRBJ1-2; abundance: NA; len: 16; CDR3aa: CASSESGGGPGYGYTF
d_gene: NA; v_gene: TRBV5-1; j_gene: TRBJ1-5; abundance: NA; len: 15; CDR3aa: CASSSQGLNDQPQHF
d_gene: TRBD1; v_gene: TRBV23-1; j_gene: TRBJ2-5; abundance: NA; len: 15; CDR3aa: CASSQWTGRGETQYF
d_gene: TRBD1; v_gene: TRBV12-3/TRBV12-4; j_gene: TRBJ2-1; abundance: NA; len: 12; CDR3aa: CASSLGGQAEVF
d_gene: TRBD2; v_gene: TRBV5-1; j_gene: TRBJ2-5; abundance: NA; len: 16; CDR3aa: CASSLAPSGRQETQYF
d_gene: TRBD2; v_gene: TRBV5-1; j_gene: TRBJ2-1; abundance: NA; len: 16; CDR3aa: CASSLVAGGSYNEQFF
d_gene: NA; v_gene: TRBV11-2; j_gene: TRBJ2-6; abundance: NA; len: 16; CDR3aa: CASSLVGSSGANVLTF
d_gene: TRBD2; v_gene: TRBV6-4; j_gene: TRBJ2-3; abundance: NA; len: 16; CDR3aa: CASSDSLAGSTDTQYF
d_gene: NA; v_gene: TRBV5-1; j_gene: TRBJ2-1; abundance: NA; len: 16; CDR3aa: CASSLGGGAAYNEQFF
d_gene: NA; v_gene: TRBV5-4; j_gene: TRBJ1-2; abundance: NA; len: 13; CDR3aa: CASSLRGGYGYTF
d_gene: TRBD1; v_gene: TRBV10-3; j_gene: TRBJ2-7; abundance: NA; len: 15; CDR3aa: CAISESGTGNYEQYF
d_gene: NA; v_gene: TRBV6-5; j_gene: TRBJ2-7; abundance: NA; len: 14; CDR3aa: CASKRGRGSYEQYF
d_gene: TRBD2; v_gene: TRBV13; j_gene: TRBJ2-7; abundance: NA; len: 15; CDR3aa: CASSSLAGSPYEQYF
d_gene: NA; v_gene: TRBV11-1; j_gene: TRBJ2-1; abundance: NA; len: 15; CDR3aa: CASSLQGLRGNEQFF
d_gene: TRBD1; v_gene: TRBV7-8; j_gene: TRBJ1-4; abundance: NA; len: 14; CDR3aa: CASSPQGRNEKLFF
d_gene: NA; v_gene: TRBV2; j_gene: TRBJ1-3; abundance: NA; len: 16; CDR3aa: CASSEAHALSGNTIYF
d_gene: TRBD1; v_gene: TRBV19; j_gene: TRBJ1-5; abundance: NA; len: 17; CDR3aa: CASSIGTGGLGNQPQHF
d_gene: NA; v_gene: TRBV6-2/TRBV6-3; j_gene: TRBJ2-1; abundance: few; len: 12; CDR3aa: CASSTTNDEQFF
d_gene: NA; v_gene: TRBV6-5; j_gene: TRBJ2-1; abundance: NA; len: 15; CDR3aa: CASRSIGASRNEQFF
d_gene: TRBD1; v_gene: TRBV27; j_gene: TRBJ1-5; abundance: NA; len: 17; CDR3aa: CASSALSGGGYNQPQHF
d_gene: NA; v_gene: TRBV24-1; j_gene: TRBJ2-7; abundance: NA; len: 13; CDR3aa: CATSDPNRSSQYF
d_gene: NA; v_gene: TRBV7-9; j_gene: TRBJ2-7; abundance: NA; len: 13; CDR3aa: CASSLRGAYEQYF
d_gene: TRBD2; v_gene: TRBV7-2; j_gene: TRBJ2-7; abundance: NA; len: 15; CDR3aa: CASSRLSGGAYEQYF
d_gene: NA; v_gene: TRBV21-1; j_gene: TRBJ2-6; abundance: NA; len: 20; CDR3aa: CASSLDSLFSEGSGANVLTF
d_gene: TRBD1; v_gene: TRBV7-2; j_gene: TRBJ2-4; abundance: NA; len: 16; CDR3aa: CASSLGDRGSKNIQYF
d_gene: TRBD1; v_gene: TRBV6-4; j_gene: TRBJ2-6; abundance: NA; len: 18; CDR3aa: CASSEDGTAYSGANVLTF
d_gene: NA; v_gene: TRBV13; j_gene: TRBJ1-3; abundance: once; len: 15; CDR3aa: CASSLGHISGNTIYF
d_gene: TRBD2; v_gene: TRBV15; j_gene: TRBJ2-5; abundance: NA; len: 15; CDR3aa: CATSRAPAGVETQYF
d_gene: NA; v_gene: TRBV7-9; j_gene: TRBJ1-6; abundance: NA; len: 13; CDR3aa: CASVERLGGALHF
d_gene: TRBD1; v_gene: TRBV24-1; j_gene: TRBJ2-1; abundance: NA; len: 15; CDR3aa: CATSDRQGSYNEQFF
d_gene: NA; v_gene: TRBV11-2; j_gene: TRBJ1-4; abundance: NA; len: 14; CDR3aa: CASSHVAGGEKLFF
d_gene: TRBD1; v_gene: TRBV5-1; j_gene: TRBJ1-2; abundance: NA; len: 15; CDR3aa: CASSEMGQGARGHTF
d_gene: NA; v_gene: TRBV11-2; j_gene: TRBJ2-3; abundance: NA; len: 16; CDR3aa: CASSPRLGGSSDTQYF
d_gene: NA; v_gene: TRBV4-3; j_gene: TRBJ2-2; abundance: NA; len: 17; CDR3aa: CASSQKGEGPNTGELFF
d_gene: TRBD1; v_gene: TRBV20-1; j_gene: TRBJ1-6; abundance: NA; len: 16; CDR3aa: CSASGTGIFLTRPLHF
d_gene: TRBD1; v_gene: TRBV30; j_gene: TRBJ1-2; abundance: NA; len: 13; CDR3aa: CAWNSGGAHGYTF
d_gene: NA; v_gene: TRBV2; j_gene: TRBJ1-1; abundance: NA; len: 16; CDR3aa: CASRWQGLNLNTEAFF